This T cell receptor (beta chain) emerged from a study of tumor and adjacent non-tumor tissue in lung cancer. Study results and caveats: Top 100 clones took a larger repertoire share in normal lung. Compared with tumor, normal lung showed significantly lower TCR diversity. Higher tumor TCR diversity was associated with shorter survival.

A modified ARM-PCR protocol with three rounds of nested PCR amplified TCRbeta. Each CDR3 protein is one row after TCRdb ran MiXCR on the multiplex PCR reads. Of 77,000 or so distinct CDR3 sequences listed, around 74% were seen once; the top ten hold approximately 12%. This clonotype was recorded at least ten times. Antigen specificity is unknown. This CDR3 has 15 amino acids. After removal of 5 bases from V and 3 bases from J, the junction contained 8 bases not matched to a gene. Looked up from germline, CDR1 is SEHNR and CDR2 is FQNEAQ (reference sequence). No cell sorting was done before RNA was extracted from the tissue.

This rearrangement joins TRBV7-9 to TRBJ1-1, with 8 bases fitting TRBD1. Material: lung tumor tissue. The sequence derives from a woman in her 50s with non-small cell lung cancer. Here the CDR3 DNA reads TGTGCCAGCAGCCCCCGGACAGGGTGGGACACTGAAGCTTTCTTT. Residues: CASSPRTGWDTEAFF.